The entry below gives a single T cell receptor beta chain sequence along with its context. The antigen it recognizes is unknown. The input lacks base qualities; no much larger clone sits a single base away. This specimen belongs to a study of post-analysis software for immune sequencing data (dated by TCRdb to the mid-2010s). For context, the study as a whole: Disease courses on record covered relapsing-remitting, secondary progressive and progressive-relapsing multiple sclerosis, though some patients had no subtype annotation. The patient repertoires were set against under 12 previously published healthy control repertoires from donors whose ages ranged from roughly 6 to 27 years. A subset of samples was prepared in parallel using single-end sample barcoding, then pooled and co-amplified after Illumina adapter ligation. Study-wide conclusions, independent of this receptor: Patients showed significantly higher frequencies than controls for about five TRBV segments, among them TRBV5-6, TRBV5-1 and TRBV20-1. Compared with controls, multiple sclerosis patients had significantly lower normalized Chao1 diversity, a finding suggesting substantial peripheral T-cell clonal expansion. Strong co-clustering of samples prepared in the same batch was shown by direct clustering with F measure, prompting a batch-effect correction. The multiple sclerosis patient group was slightly younger than the control group.

The library was produced with PCR. The data were produced on an Illumina HiSeq 2500. To reduce PCR and sequencing biases, unique molecular identifiers were built into the TCR beta cDNA libraries. Approximately 500,000 cDNA molecules were obtained per 1 to 10 million input T cells, so each molecule approximated one T cell. Patient libraries were prepared and sequenced with the same protocol used for the earlier healthy control dataset. Samples belonging to the same batch were prepared together, multiplexed and sequenced on a shared HiSeq lane. The study's own analysis went as follows. Raw barcoded reads were processed with MIGEC, and single-read molecular identifier groups were discarded before consensus assembly and CDR3 extraction. VDJtools was used for post-analysis of the clonotype tables, with diversity normalized by down-sampling every dataset to the smallest sample size. Repertoire overlap clustering matched CDR3 amino acid but not nucleotide sequences to correct batch-related cross-sample contamination. TCRdb reran the public reads through fastp at Q25 and MiXCR, keeping productive beta chains. Duplicate CDR3 protein sequences are folded into a single record with the most common DNA and genes. The V and J calls were not made by the authors but by TCRdb's processing. A total of 500,000 to 600,000 distinct CDR3 sequences appear in this sample, around 44% of them only once. Jointly, the top ten make up around 1.7% of the sample.

From the cysteine through the phenylalanine, the CDR3 covers 15 amino acids. Only the CDR3 DNA is retained, 45 bases long and in frame from the first base. Reading the germline V gene gives CDR1 KGHDR and CDR2 SFDVKD. Relative to germline, V is 3 bases shorter and J is 8 bases shorter, with 16 bases between their ends. To demonstrate the VDJtools post-analysis software, the study profiled TCR beta repertoires from the peripheral blood of about a dozen young patients with multiple sclerosis. The patients with multiple sclerosis were children and adolescents between about 6 and 17 years of age. The sequence links TRBV24-1 to TRBJ2-4, with TRBD2 perhaps the D gene, on 6 matching bases. The sequencing sample was made of blood. The sequence was collected from a girl aged 5-17 years with multiple sclerosis. The DNA sequence is given as TGTGCCACCAGTGATCCGAGCGAGGGAGGCGACATTCAGTACTTC. The encoded protein is CATSDPSEGGDIQYF.